Sequencing of this T cell receptor (beta chain) was carried out in a study of blood T cell repertoires in COVID-19. Study background: From the United States, Italy and Spain came samples of acute and convalescent COVID-19. The cDNA or gDNA used as material had been derived from T cells, B-cell-depleted T cells, or PBMCs.

CDR3 length equals 15 residues. Germline CDR1 reads SGHRS; CDR2 reads YFSETQ. The ends lost 2 bases at V and 5 bases at J; junction bases unmatched: 4. While infection was still active, Seattle patients were enrolled and then followed longitudinally. About this clone: This sample also contains other DNA sequences that code for the same CDR3.

Per the original data handling: For nucleated cells, counts were estimated from reference gene primer amplification. Assay: immunoSEQ multiplex PCR; the TCRdb copy retains only in-frame clones and omits some. V and J calls and clone size are given by that table; D and trimming were obtained from the DNA. The sample lists roughly 400,000 clones, 70% to 90% occurring once. The chain uses TRBV5-1 and TRBJ1-4; 9 nucleotides line up with TRBD1. The sample comprised peripheral blood. This TCR was sampled from a woman aged 60-75 years with COVID-19, enrolled during active disease. The CDR3 region is CASSFRDRANEKLFF. CDR3 in DNA: TGCGCCAGCAGCTTCCGGGACAGGGCAAATGAAAAACTGTTTTTT.